Each of the 15 T cell receptor beta chains below was sequenced from the same sample in a study of T cells in Graves' hyperthyroidism and ophthalmopathy (dated by TCRdb to between 2019 and 2020). Library preparation employed multiplex PCR. Sequencer: Illumina HiSeq 2000. TCR beta CDR3 regions were amplified from RNA transcripts. The TCR CDR3 was subjected to a first round of RT-PCR using the HTBI primer set and the Qiagen OneStep RT-PCR kit. The raw public reads went through TCRdb reprocessing: fastp at Q25, MiXCR clone calling, in-frame beta chains kept. One record per CDR3 amino acid sequence lists the most common genes and DNA. This sample comprises about 600,000 distinct CDR3 sequences, 14% of them detected only once. The ten biggest clones cover around 7% of the sample. Sequenced input: blood. These receptors originate from a woman in her late teens or twenties with Graves' ophthalmopathy.

This clonotype was detected ten times or more. The chain's CDR3 is CASGGQGGETQYF. CDR3 in DNA: TGTGCCAGCGGAGGACAGGGTGGGGAGACCCAGTACTTC. V usage is TRBV9 and J usage is TRBJ2-5, with 8 bases identical to TRBD1. V gave up 7 bases and J gave up 5 bases; unmatched junction bases: 7. This CDR3 contains 13 residues. CDR1 is SGDLS and CDR2 is YYNGEE in the germline V gene.

The table lists this clonotype with many counts. This chain connects TRBV28 to TRBJ1-2; 7 bases agree with TRBD1. Unmatched junction bases numbered 6, after V lost 6 bases and J lost 5 bases. The germline CDR1 and CDR2 sequences are MDHEN and SYDVKM. The CDR3 has 13 amino acids. CDR3 sequence reads: CASSPGQSYGYTF. The CDR3 DNA reads as TGTGCCAGCAGCCCGGGACAGTCTTATGGCTACACCTTC.

The chain links TRBV7-2 to TRBJ2-5, with 7 bases matching TRBD1. The CDR3 length is 15 residues. CDR1 is SGHTA, CDR2 FQGNSA, per germline. The ends lost 5 bases at V and 5 bases at J; junction bases unmatched: 11. As DNA, the CDR3 is TGTGCCAGCAGCCCGACAGGGTCCTACTGGGAGACCCAGTACTTC. It specifies CASSPTGSYWETQYF.

In this sample, this clonotype turned up a few times. The chain is built from TRBV24-1 and TRBJ2-2; possible D gene TRBD2, 6 bases. The CDR3 length is 18 residues. The V end was cut by 5 bases, the J end by 1 base, with 19 bases between. CDR1 and CDR2 (germline): KGHDR, SFDVKD. This chain's CDR3 is CATSGPGRLDRNTGELFF. In DNA, the CDR3 is TGTGCCACCAGTGGCCCGGGGAGACTAGACAGGAACACCGGGGAGCTGTTTTTT.

This clonotype appeared many times. This chain uses TRBV7-3 with TRBJ2-1; 9 nucleotides align to TRBD2. CDR1 and CDR2 from the germline V gene are SGHTA and FQGTGA. This CDR3 is built from 16 residues. The ends lost 2 bases at V and 7 bases at J; junction bases unmatched: 9. The CDR3 DNA sequence: TGTGCCAGCAGCTTAGGGATTAGCGGGAGTGGGAATGAGCAGTTCTTC. Amino acid sequence: CASSLGISGSGNEQFF.

This clonotype was seen ten or more times. V usage is TRBV20-1 and J usage is TRBJ2-3, with 9 bases aligning to TRBD2. The V and J ends lost 5 bases and 8 bases, in that order; junction bases with no gene match: 11. This CDR3 spans 14 amino acids. In germline, CDR1 is DFQATT, CDR2 SNEGSKA (reference sequence). For the CDR3, the DNA is TGCAGTGCTCGTAGCGGGAGAGGCCTTACTACGCAGTATTTT. Translating gives CSARSGRGLTTQYF.

This clonotype was observed at least ten times. This CDR3 reads CASSSSLAGGSYEQYF. The CDR3, as DNA: TGTGCCAGCAGTTCCTCCCTAGCGGGAGGGTCCTACGAGCAGTACTTC. The J gene is TRBJ2-7, the V gene TRBV28, with 12 bases that match TRBD2. Looked up from germline, CDR1 is MDHEN and CDR2 is SYDVKM. J gave up 1 base and V 4 bases, and 5 bases lay outside the gene matches. The CDR3 length is 16 residues.

This clonotype was recorded at least ten times. The CDR3 DNA sequence: TGTGCTAGTGGTCAACAGGGACGCAATTCACCCCTCCACTTT. Protein product: CASGQQGRNSPLHF. The chain has TRBV12-5 and TRBJ1-6; D is possibly TRBD1 (6 bases). V lost 5 bases and J 7 bases, leaving 12 bases between the germline ends. Germline CDR1 and CDR2: LGHNT and FRNRAP. The CDR3 extends over 14 amino acids.

This clonotype was seen a few times. The chain links TRBV4-3 to TRBJ2-2; D possibly uses TRBD1 or TRBD2 (5 bases each). CDR3 length: 20 amino acids. The germline gives CDR1 LGHNA, CDR2 YSLEER. V shed 4 bases and J shed 0 bases, with 24 bases lying between them. Here the CDR3 reads CASSRGFTRAGTSNTGELFF. CDR3 in DNA: TGCGCCAGCAGCCGAGGGTTTACAAGGGCCGGGACCTCGAACACCGGGGAGCTGTTTTTT.

This clonotype was detected many times. CDR3 loop: CAISESMLAGAVHNEQFF. DNA of the CDR3: TGTGCCATCAGTGAGTCGATGTTAGCGGGAGCGGTCCACAATGAGCAGTTCTTC. The chain couples TRBV10-3 to TRBJ2-1; 9 bases are a match to TRBD2. After removal of 0 bases from V and 5 bases from J, the junction contained 11 bases not matched to a gene. Germline V lookup: CDR1 ENHRY, CDR2 SYGVKD. CDR3 size: 18 residues.

This chain links TRBV29-1 with TRBJ1-2; D unclear. This CDR3 region has 13 residues. The V and J ends lost 5 bases and 4 bases respectively, with 14 bases between them. Germline CDR1 and CDR2: SQVTM and ANQGSEA. CDR3 sequence (DNA): TGCAGCGTTCTAGATACATACCCCTATGGCTACACCTTC. Translating it yields CSVLDTYPYGYTF.

This clonotype was counted a few times. The V and J genes are TRBV18 and TRBJ2-3; D is possibly TRBD2 (5 bases). Trimming stripped 2 bases from V and 0 bases from J, with 12 bases between. CDR3 length: 16 amino acids. Germline CDR1 KGHSH, CDR2 LQKENI. CDR3 coding DNA: TGTGCCAGCTCACCATTAAGCGGCTCTAGCACAGATACGCAGTATTTT. Translating gives CASSPLSGSSTDTQYF.

This clonotype has ten or more counts. The rearrangement joins TRBV18 to TRBJ1-4; 9 nucleotides align to TRBD1. The CDR3 totals 16 residues. Germline-derived CDR1 and CDR2 are KGHSH and LQKENI. Trimming took 3 bases from V and 6 from J; bases not matched to a gene: 8. The CDR3 coding sequence is TGTGCCAGCTCACCTCTTGGGGGACAGGGAGATGAAAAACTGTTTTTT. Its translation: CASSPLGGQGDEKLFF. The full variable domain, in which reference TRBV18 and TRBJ1-4 provide the parts outside the CDR3, is NAGVMQNPRHLVRRRGQEARLRCSPMKGHSHVYWYRQLPEEGLKFMVYLQKENIIDESGMPKERFSAEFPKEGPSILRIQQVVRGDSAAYFCASSPLGGQGDEKLFFGSGTQLSVL.

V and J are TRBV20-1 and TRBJ2-1; the match to TRBD2 covers 8 bases. Germline CDR1 DFQATT, CDR2 SNEGSKA (reference sequence). V lost 1 base and J lost 5; bases outside the gene matches: 10. The CDR3 length is 16 residues. The CDR3 protein is CSARAPLGSGNNEQFF. The CDR3 bases are TGCAGTGCTAGAGCCCCCCTAGGTAGCGGGAACAATGAGCAGTTCTTC.

This clonotype was counted only a few times. The J gene is TRBJ1-4, the V gene TRBV20-1, with 9 bases identical to TRBD1. J was trimmed by 4 bases and V by 6 bases; bases with no gene match: 9. The germline V gene has CDR1 DFQATT and CDR2 SNEGSKA (reference sequence). The CDR3 is 15 residues long. In DNA form, the CDR3 reads TGCAGTGCCAGACTACCGGGACAGGGTAATGAAAAACTGTTTTTT. Translated, it gives CSARLPGQGNEKLFF.